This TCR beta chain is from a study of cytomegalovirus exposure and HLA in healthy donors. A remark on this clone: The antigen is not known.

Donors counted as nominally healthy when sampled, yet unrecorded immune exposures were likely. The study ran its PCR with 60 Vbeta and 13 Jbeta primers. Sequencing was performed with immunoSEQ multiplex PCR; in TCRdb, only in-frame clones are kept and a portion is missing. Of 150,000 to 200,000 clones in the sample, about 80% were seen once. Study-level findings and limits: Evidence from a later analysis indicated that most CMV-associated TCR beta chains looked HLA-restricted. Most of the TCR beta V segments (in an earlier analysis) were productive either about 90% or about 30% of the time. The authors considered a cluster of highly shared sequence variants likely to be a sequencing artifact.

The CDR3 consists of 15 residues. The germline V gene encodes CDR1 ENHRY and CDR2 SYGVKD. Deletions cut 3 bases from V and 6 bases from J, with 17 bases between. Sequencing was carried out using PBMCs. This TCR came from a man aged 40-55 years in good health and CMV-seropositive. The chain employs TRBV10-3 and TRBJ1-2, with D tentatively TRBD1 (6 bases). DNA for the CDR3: TGTGCCATCAGTGAAGGGCCAGGGGATTCCCATGGCTACACCTTC. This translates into CAISEGPGDSHGYTF.